The 30 T cell receptor beta chains presented below share a single source sample, sequenced in a study of breast tumors, draining lymph nodes, adjacent tissues. TCRdb recomputed calls from the multiplex PCR reads with MiXCR, one row per CDR3 protein. This sample has approximately 9,000 distinct CDR3 sequences, with roughly 41% found just once. Sequenced material: tumor-adjacent breast tissue. These receptor sequences come from a female donor with breast cancer. Some clones in this sample may be carry-over from other donors' samples.

This clonotype ranks as medium-sized (0.01 to 0.1%). The chain uses TRBV15 and TRBJ1-5; tentative D call: TRBD1 (6 bases). This CDR3 spans 16 amino acids. The V gene's germline CDR1 is LNHNV and CDR2 YYDKDF (reference sequence). The V gene lost 0 bases and the J gene lost 2 bases, with 11 bases spanning the gap. The CDR3 loop is CATSRDRGGGNQPQHF. The CDR3 bases are TGTGCCACCAGCAGAGATCGAGGGGGGGGCAATCAGCCCCAGCATTTT.

The J gene is TRBJ2-1, the V gene TRBV7-8; D not resolved. Trimming cost V 0 bases and J 8 bases, with 11 bases left between them. From germline, CDR1 is SGHVS and CDR2 FQNEAQ. The CDR3 loop spans 14 amino acids. The CDR3 nucleotides read TGTGCCAGCAGCTTAGCAGAATGGCAATATGAGCAGTTCTTC. Protein product: CASSLAEWQYEQFF.

On this clonotype: The junction shows a germline mismatch at one end, possibly a read error. The DNA of the CDR3 is TGTGTCACCGGTACACTAGCGGGAGGGCAAGAGCAGTACTTC. Its protein product is CVTGTLAGGQEQYF. The chain is built from TRBV15 and TRBJ2-7; 13 bases align to TRBD2. The CDR3 extends over 14 amino acids. Germline CDR1 and CDR2: LNHNV and YYDKDF (reference sequence).

V is TRBV5-8 and J is TRBJ2-1, with 8 nucleotides matching TRBD1. Germline trimming cut 4 bases from V and 6 bases from J; bases unmatched to any gene: 9. The CDR3 is 15 amino acids. CDR1 is SGHTS, CDR2 YDEGEE, per germline. The CDR3, as DNA: TGTGCCAGCAGCCAAGGACAGGGTACCATCAATGAGCAGTTCTTC. It encodes CASSQGQGTINEQFF.

Worth noting for this clonotype: An end of the junction differs from the germline gene, which may be a read error. The rearrangement uses TRBV2 and TRBJ2-3; D may be TRBD1 or TRBD2 (5 bases each). CDR3 size: 13 residues. In germline, CDR1 is SNHLY, CDR2 FYNNEI. This chain's CDR3 is CASRRDGTGTQYF. The DNA of the CDR3 is TGTGCCAGCAGGAGGGACGGCACAGGTACGCAGTATTTT.

This chain uses TRBV11-2 with TRBJ1-1; 7 nucleotides line up with TRBD1. V was clipped by 5 bases and J by 2 bases; unmatched bases: 11. Germline assignment: CDR1 SGHAT and CDR2 FQNNGV. The CDR3 consists of 16 residues. CDR3 loop: CASSLQGGVGNTEAFF. CDR3 DNA: TGTGCCAGCAGCCTGCAGGGGGGAGTAGGAAACACTGAAGCTTTCTTT.

By sample share, this clonotype is medium-sized. The rearrangement links TRBV29-1 to TRBJ2-7; 7 bases line up with TRBD1. Germline CDR1 is SQVTM and CDR2 is ANQGSEA. With 6 bases clipped from V and 0 bases from J, the junction kept 8 bases outside the gene matches. This CDR3 has 14 residues. The CDR3 spells CSVRAAGGSYEQYF. Written as DNA, the CDR3 is TGCAGCGTCCGGGCGGCAGGGGGCTCCTACGAGCAGTACTTC.

On this clonotype itself: The CDR3 carries no conserved terminal phenylalanine or tryptophan, so it likely arises from a read error. The genes are TRBV20-1 and TRBJ2-3, with D possibly matching TRBD1 (5 bases). Germline V gene data show CDR1 as DFQATT and CDR2 as SNEGSKA (reference sequence). Between the trimmed V and J ends, which lost 6 bases and 4 bases, there was a span of 17 bases. The CDR3 runs 14 residues. The CDR3 is CSADLGRTPDTQYY. CDR3 nucleotide sequence: TGCAGTGCAGACTTGGGGCGTACCCCAGATACGCAGTATTAT.

This sequence joins TRBV28 and TRBJ1-1, with TRBD1 as a possible D gene (5 bases). V lost 3 bases, J lost 1 base, and 12 bases lay in between. The CDR3 consists of 15 residues. Germline loops: CDR1 MDHEN, CDR2 SYDVKM. CDR3 sequence reads: CASSFVSGGNTEAFF. CDR3 nucleotides: TGTGCCAGCAGTTTCGTTAGTGGGGGGAACACTGAAGCTTTCTTT.

The gene calls are TRBV5-5 and TRBJ1-4; D gene ambiguous. Germline CDR1 and CDR2: SGHKS and YYEKEE (reference sequence). This CDR3 comprises 13 residues. V was pared by 10 bases and J by 5 bases, with 15 bases between. CDR3 in amino acids: CAFSIGPNEKLFF. The CDR3 coding sequence is TGTGCCTTCTCGATAGGGCCAAATGAAAAACTGTTTTTT.

In this sample, this clonotype is medium-sized. The genes are TRBV20-1 and TRBJ2-7; TRBD1 might be the D (6 bases). Deletions cut 6 bases from V and 0 bases from J, with 21 bases between. From germline, CDR1 is DFQATT and CDR2 SNEGSKA (reference sequence). CDR3 length equals 16 residues. CDR3 coding DNA: TGCAGTGCCATAATATTACAGGGTACCAGCTCCTACGAGCAGTACTTC. Protein: CSAIILQGTSSYEQYF.

Of note for this clonotype: An end of the junction differs from the germline gene, which may be a read error. This chain links TRBV20-1 with TRBJ1-4; possible D gene TRBD1, 5 bases. CDR1 is DFQATT, CDR2 SNEGSKA, per germline (reference sequence). The CDR3 covers 14 residues. CDR3 nucleotides: TGCGGTGCTCCTAGGGGAGGCGCTAATGAAAAACTGTTTTTT. This sequence encodes CGAPRGGANEKLFF.

This clonotype was seen ten or more times. The rearrangement links TRBV28 to TRBJ2-7, with D possibly matching TRBD2 (5 bases). Trimming pared 6 bases from V and 3 bases from J, leaving 18 bases between. The germline V gene encodes CDR1 MDHEN and CDR2 SYDVKM. This CDR3 is 15 amino acids long. The DNA for the CDR3 is TGTGCCAGCAGCTATTCGTCTCTCGGGGTCTACGAGCAGTACTTC. Translated, it gives CASSYSSLGVYEQYF. Supplemented by reference TRBV28 and TRBJ2-7, the full variable domain reads DVKVTQSSRYLVKRTGEKVFLECVQDMDHENMFWYRQDPGLGLRLIYFSYDVKMKEKGDIPEGYSVSREKKERFSLILESASTNQTSMYLCASSYSSLGVYEQYFGPGTRLTVT.

This clonotype was recorded once. The V gene is TRBV20-1, the J gene TRBJ1-5, with 8 bases aligning to TRBD1. The CDR3 consists of 13 residues. CDR1 is DFQATT, CDR2 SNEGSKA, per germline (reference sequence). After removal of 5 bases from V and 5 bases from J, the junction contained 5 bases not matched to a gene. CDR3 nucleotides: TGCAGTGCTTCGGACAGGGATCATCAGCCCCAGCATTTT. Residues: CSASDRDHQPQHF.

The chain is built from TRBV7-3 and TRBJ2-7; D gene unclear. The CDR3 is 13 amino acids. Germline loops: CDR1 SGHTA, CDR2 FQGTGA. Trimming removed 2 bases at V and 3 bases at J, with 8 bases between. The CDR3 reads CASSLGESYEQYF. CDR3 DNA: TGTGCCAGCAGCTTAGGGGAAAGCTACGAGCAGTACTTC.

Comment on this clonotype: One end of the junction varies from germline; a read error may be responsible. This rearrangement joins TRBV2 to TRBJ2-5; TRBD2 matches at 10 bases. Per the germline V gene, CDR1 is SNHLY and CDR2 is FYNNEI. The CDR3 spans 15 residues. This chain's CDR3 is CATSRLAGEQETQYF. CDR3 in DNA: TGTGCCACATCTCGACTAGCGGGCGAACAAGAGACTCAGTACTTC.

Within the sample, this clonotype is medium-sized. Here the CDR3 reads CASSTRTSGRSSYEQYF. CDR3 DNA: TGTGCCAGTAGTACAAGGACTAGCGGGCGGAGCTCCTACGAGCAGTACTTC. V is TRBV19 and J is TRBJ2-7, with 11 bases fitting TRBD2. The germline V gene has CDR1 LNHDA and CDR2 SQIVND (reference sequence). V was pared by 4 bases and J by 0 bases, with 8 bases of the junction left unmatched. The CDR3 has 17 amino acids.

This clonotype has at least ten counts. The J gene is TRBJ2-7, the V gene TRBV28; D gene ambiguous. Germline V gene lookup returns CDR1 MDHEN and CDR2 SYDVKM. The germline V and J ends were trimmed by 7 bases and 2 bases, with 9 bases remaining between them. The CDR3 has 12 amino acids. The CDR3 DNA is TGTGCCAGCATAGGGTCCACCTACGAGCAGTACTTC. It specifies CASIGSTYEQYF.

Many counts were recorded for this clonotype. V and J are TRBV3-1 and TRBJ2-3; D is unclear. Germline V gives CDR1 LGHDT, CDR2 YNNKEL (reference sequence). V gave up 1 base and J gave up 6 bases, with 11 bases separating them. This CDR3 spans 14 amino acids. The CDR3: CASSQALDSDTQYF. Here the CDR3 DNA reads TGTGCCAGCAGCCAAGCTCTAGACTCGGATACGCAGTATTTT.

This clonotype was recorded at least ten times. The rearrangement joins TRBV18 to TRBJ2-5; no clear D. V lost 4 bases to trimming and J lost 2 bases, with 14 bases between them. CDR3 size: 15 residues. The germline V gene has CDR1 KGHSH and CDR2 LQKENI. DNA of the CDR3: TGTGCCAGCTCACGGGCCCCCGCCCCTCAAGAGACCCAGTACTTC. This sequence encodes CASSRAPAPQETQYF.

The V gene is TRBV20-1, the J gene TRBJ1-1; no clear D gene. The germline V gene has CDR1 DFQATT and CDR2 SNEGSKA (reference sequence). The CDR3 totals 13 residues. Trimming cost V 3 bases and J 2 bases, with 10 bases left between them. Written as DNA, the CDR3 is TGCAGTGCTAGCCCAAGCCTAAACACTGAAGCTTTCTTT. As protein: CSASPSLNTEAFF.

This clonotype was detected ten times or more. The chain couples TRBV19 to TRBJ2-1; possible D gene TRBD1, 5 bases. The CDR3 totals 15 residues. Deletions cut 3 bases from V and 3 bases from J, with 12 bases between. Germline CDR1 is LNHDA and CDR2 is SQIVND (reference sequence). The CDR3 sequence: CASSIGQGSYNEQFF. Here the CDR3 DNA reads TGTGCCAGTAGTATCGGTCAGGGAAGCTACAATGAGCAGTTCTTC.

Ten or more counts support this clonotype. The CDR3 region has the DNA TGTGCCAGTAGTCAGAGCTTCTCTTACGAGCAGTACTTC. Translated: CASSQSFSYEQYF. The chain carries TRBV19 and TRBJ2-7, with no clear D. Germline V CDR1 and CDR2: LNHDA, SQIVND (reference sequence). This CDR3 spans 13 amino acids. V shed 5 bases and J shed 4 bases, with 12 bases lying between them.

By share, this clonotype ranks as medium-sized. This rearrangement joins TRBV7-9 to TRBJ1-2; D is possibly TRBD1 (5 bases). Trimming removed 6 bases at V and 3 bases at J, with 8 bases between. Germline-derived CDR1 and CDR2 are SEHNR and FQNEAQ (reference sequence). The CDR3 is 12 amino acids. The CDR3 loop reads CASRQGDYGYTF. As DNA, the CDR3 is TGTGCCAGCAGGCAGGGAGACTATGGCTACACCTTC.

This rearrangement joins TRBV5-1 to TRBJ1-2, with TRBD1 identical over 10 bases. Germline trimming cut 0 bases from V and 8 bases from J; bases unmatched to any gene: 7. Germline CDR1 is SGHRS and CDR2 is YFSETQ. The CDR3 covers 15 residues. The CDR3 region is CASSLGYGTGAGYTF. DNA of the CDR3: TGCGCCAGCAGCTTGGGTTACGGGACAGGGGCCGGCTACACCTTC.

The chain has TRBV7-9 and TRBJ1-2; no clear D. CDR3 length equals 15 residues. V dropped 2 bases and J dropped 0 bases, with 10 bases sitting between them. Germline-derived CDR1 and CDR2 are SEHNR and FQNEAQ (reference sequence). CDR3 sequence reads: CASSLTDGANYGYTF. The CDR3 DNA follows: TGTGCCAGCAGCTTAACCGACGGAGCTAACTATGGCTACACCTTC.

This clonotype was recorded at least ten times. The V gene is TRBV14, the J gene TRBJ2-1, with 9 bases aligning to TRBD1. V lost 4 bases and J lost 12; bases outside the gene matches: 7. CDR1 and CDR2 (germline): SGHDN, FVKESK. This CDR3 has 13 residues. CDR3 residues: CASSRDRAVWQFF. CDR3 DNA: TGTGCCAGCAGCCGGGACAGGGCGGTGTGGCAGTTCTTC.

This clonotype has at least ten counts. The chain links TRBV29-1 to TRBJ1-1, with unresolved D. The germline CDR1 and CDR2 sequences are SQVTM and ANQGSEA. V was pared by 2 bases and J by 3 bases, with 10 bases between. The CDR3 is made up of 13 amino acids. The CDR3 reads CSVESAIDTEAFF. CDR3 nucleotide sequence: TGCAGCGTTGAATCCGCCATTGACACTGAAGCTTTCTTT.

V is TRBV29-1 and J is TRBJ1-2; the D is unclear. V was cut by 3 bases and J by 0 bases, with 14 bases left in between. The CDR3 spans 15 residues. CDR1 and CDR2 from the germline V gene are SQVTM and ANQGSEA. The CDR3 loop reads CSVDHGPKTNYGYTF. CDR3 DNA sequence: TGCAGCGTTGATCATGGACCCAAAACTAACTATGGCTACACCTTC.

A word on this clonotype: Its ends do not fully match the called genes, so a read error is possible. CDR3 protein: CASRGGSSYEQCF. The CDR3 region has the DNA TGCGCCAGCCGCGGGGGGTCCTCCTACGAGCAGTGCTTC. The V gene is TRBV5-1, the J gene TRBJ2-7; TRBD2 aligns across 8 bases. This CDR3 comprises 13 residues. CDR1 and CDR2 (germline): SGHRS, YFSETQ. The full variable domain, with the rest looked up from reference TRBV5-1 and TRBJ2-7, is KAGVTQTPRYLIKTRGQQVTLSCSPISGHRSVSWYQQTPGQGLQFLFEYFSETQRNKGNFPGRFSGRQFSNSRSEMNVSTLELGDSALYLCASRGGSSYEQCFGPGTRLTVT.